Below, 10 T cell receptor beta chains from the same sample are listed, as sequenced in a study of cytotoxic CD8 clonotypes in ibrutinib-treated CLL. TCRdb's table, derived via immunoSEQ multiplex PCR, lists solely in-frame clones and lacks some. The sample holds more than 85,000 clones, approximately 77% seen once. The input for sequencing was PBMCs, taken after 24 months of ibrutinib treatment. All receptors come from a human donor with chronic lymphocytic leukemia.

There are a few counts of this clone. V and J are TRBV7-9 and TRBJ1-5; the D gene is possibly TRBD1 (5 bases). Germline-derived CDR1 and CDR2 are SEHNR and FQNEAQ (reference sequence). The CDR3 has 15 residues. V lost 2 bases, J lost 6 bases, and 14 bases lay in between. The CDR3 is CASSLPPQGSQPQHF. The CDR3 bases are TGTGCCAGCAGCTTACCCCCGCAGGGCTCTCAGCCCCAGCATTTT.

The V and J genes are TRBV27 and TRBJ1-5, with a weak D call TRBD1 (5 bases). Per germline, CDR1 MNHEY and CDR2 SMNVEV (reference sequence). The CDR3 length is 16 residues. Trimming took off 6 bases at V and 0 bases at J, with 15 bases between the two ends. DNA for the CDR3: TGTGCCAGCAGCCCCCCGGGCCAGGGTAGCAATCAGCCCCAGCATTTT. Translating gives CASSPPGQGSNQPQHF.

The CDR3 DNA follows: TGTGCCAGCAGTTCCCCCTGGGCTAATGAAAAACTGTTTTTT. This gives the protein CASSSPWANEKLFF. The rearrangement links TRBV27 to TRBJ1-4; the D is unclear. V shed 4 bases and J shed 3 bases, with 9 bases lying between them. The CDR3 spans 14 residues. The V gene's germline CDR1 is MNHEY and CDR2 SMNVEV (reference sequence).

This clone turned up a few times. V gene TRBV30 combines with J gene TRBJ1-1; D gene uncertain. Germline assignment: CDR1 GTSNPN and CDR2 SVGIG (reference sequence). The CDR3 runs 10 residues. V gave up 3 bases and J gave up 7 bases, with 6 bases separating them. The CDR3 protein is CAWSLREAFF. For the CDR3, the DNA is TGTGCCTGGAGCCTCCGTGAAGCTTTCTTT.

The chain joins TRBV5-1 to TRBJ2-1; D is perhaps TRBD1 (6 bases). V was clipped by 4 bases and J by 9 bases, with 20 bases between them. This CDR3 has 15 amino acids. CDR1 is SGHRS and CDR2 is YFSETQ in the germline V gene. In DNA, the CDR3 is TGCGCCAGCAGCCAGGGACACCCCCGGCCGGGTGAGCAGTTCTTC. Protein: CASSQGHPRPGEQFF. Drawing the rest from reference TRBV5-1 and TRBJ2-1, the complete variable domain is KAGVTQTPRYLIKTRGQQVTLSCSPISGHRSVSWYQQTPGQGLQFLFEYFSETQRNKGNFPGRFSGRQFSNSRSEMNVSTLELGDSALYLCASSQGHPRPGEQFFGPGTRLTVL.

Remarks on this clone: This CDR3 is also generated by other DNA sequences in the sample. The V and J genes are TRBV7-2 and TRBJ2-1, with TRBD1 matching 8 bases. Germline V gene data show CDR1 as SGHTA and CDR2 as FQGNSA. This CDR3 is built from 15 residues. V was pared by 5 bases and J by 0 bases, with 3 bases of the junction left unmatched. The CDR3 DNA reads as TGTGCCAGCAGCCCTGACAGGGGCTCCTACAATGAGCAGTTCTTC. Encoded protein: CASSPDRGSYNEQFF.

The genes are TRBV29-1 and TRBJ1-5; D is perhaps TRBD1 (6 bases). Germline V gene lookup returns CDR1 SQVTM and CDR2 ANQGSEA. This CDR3 is built from 14 residues. V lost 6 bases and J 3 bases, leaving 15 bases between the germline ends. CDR3 sequence (DNA): TGCAGCGTAAAGACCAGGGGAAACAATCAGCCCCAGCATTTT. Protein: CSVKTRGNNQPQHF.

The J gene is TRBJ2-7, the V gene TRBV6-6, with 7 bases that match TRBD2. The CDR3 covers 14 residues. Per the germline V gene, CDR1 is MNHNY and CDR2 is SVGAGI (reference sequence). V lost 4 bases to trimming and J lost 4 bases; unmatched junction nucleotides: 7. DNA of the CDR3: TGTGCCAGCAGTTTTCTAGCGGATGTTTACGAGCAGTACTTC. This translates into CASSFLADVYEQYF.

The chain joins TRBV7-8 to TRBJ1-5, with D hard to call. V was clipped by 4 bases and J by 3 bases, with 13 bases between them. The CDR3 spans 15 residues. The V gene's germline CDR1 is SGHVS and CDR2 FQNEAQ. The CDR3 spells CASSSGSQYNQPQHF. Written as DNA, the CDR3 is TGTGCCAGCAGCTCCGGGAGTCAGTACAATCAGCCCCAGCATTTT.

DNA for the CDR3: TGTGCCAGCAGCGAGGGACAGGGGCCCTACGAGCAGTACTTC. Encoded protein: CASSEGQGPYEQYF. The V gene is TRBV7-2, the J gene TRBJ2-7, with 10 nucleotides matching TRBD1. CDR3 length: 14 amino acids. CDR1 and CDR2 (germline): SGHTA, FQGNSA. V shed 5 bases, J shed 2 bases, and the junction held 3 bases outside the gene matches. The full variable domain, with the rest looked up from reference TRBV7-2 and TRBJ2-7, is GAGVSQSPSNKVTEKGKDVELRCDPISGHTALYWYRQSLGQGLEFLIYFQGNSAPDKSGLPSDRFSAERTGGSVSTLTIQRTQQEDSAVYLCASSEGQGPYEQYFGPGTRLTVT.